The 19 T cell receptor beta chains presented below share a single source sample, sequenced in a study of cytomegalovirus exposure and HLA in healthy donors. The primer mix had 60 Vbeta and 13 Jbeta primers. Sequencing was performed with immunoSEQ multiplex PCR; in TCRdb, only in-frame clones are kept and a portion is missing. In the table there are 150,000 to 200,000 clones, roughly four fifths of which are singletons. Sequenced sample: PBMCs. The receptors stem from a man aged 18 to 29 in good health and CMV-seronegative.

The chain carries TRBV2 and TRBJ1-5, with a weak D call TRBD1 (5 bases). CDR1 and CDR2 (germline): SNHLY, FYNNEI. V was pared by 7 bases and J by 1 base, with 8 bases between. The CDR3 extends over 13 amino acids. The CDR3: CASTGGSNQPQHF. In DNA form, the CDR3 reads TGTGCCAGCACCGGGGGGAGCAATCAGCCCCAGCATTTT.

The V gene is TRBV30, the J gene TRBJ1-5; D is unresolved. This CDR3 comprises 14 residues. The V and J ends lost 0 bases and 2 bases respectively, with 8 bases between them. Germline V gene data show CDR1 as GTSNPN and CDR2 as SVGIG (reference sequence). As DNA, the CDR3 is TGTGCCTGGAGTGTACGAGGAGGCAATCAGCCCCAGCATTTT. Protein sequence: CAWSVRGGNQPQHF. Full variable domain (rest looked up from reference TRBV30 and TRBJ1-5): SQTIHQWPATLVQPVGSPLSLECTVEGTSNPNLYWYRQAAGRGLQLLFYSVGIGQISSEVPQNLSASRPQDRQFILSSKKLLLSDSGFYLCAWSVRGGNQPQHFGDGTRLSIL.

The V gene is TRBV4-2, the J gene TRBJ1-2, with 8 positions matching TRBD1. Germline loops: CDR1 LGHNA, CDR2 YNFKEQ. The CDR3 is 19 residues long. J was trimmed by 4 bases and V by 1 base; bases with no gene match: 17. The CDR3 DNA reads as TGTGCCAGCAGCCAAGCTTTTGGGCAGGGGGCGCGGGGCGGCTATGGCTACACCTTC. Protein product: CASSQAFGQGARGGYGYTF.

Of note for this clone: In the same sample, other DNA sequences code for this CDR3. The rearrangement joins TRBV27 to TRBJ2-7; D is perhaps TRBD1 (5 bases). This CDR3 is built from 13 residues. V was pared by 3 bases and J by 7 bases, with 13 bases between. Looked up from germline, CDR1 is MNHEY and CDR2 is SMNVEV (reference sequence). CDR3 loop: CASSLARAEEQYF. CDR3 nucleotide sequence: TGTGCCAGCAGTTTGGCCAGGGCTGAGGAGCAGTACTTC.

Note on this clone: The junction does not match germline at one end; this may be a read error. The chain combines TRBV7-7 with TRBJ2-1; the match to TRBD2 covers 12 bases. The CDR3 is made up of 17 amino acids. Germline lookup yields CDR1 SSHAT and CDR2 FNYEAQ (reference sequence). In DNA form, the CDR3 reads TGTGCTAGCAGCTTAGATGAAAGGACTAGCGGGGAGGATGAGCAGTTCTTC. It specifies CASSLDERTSGEDEQFF.

V usage is TRBV29-1 and J usage is TRBJ1-2; D call uncertain. This CDR3 contains 11 residues. V was clipped by 3 bases and J by 6 bases, with 8 bases between them. Germline CDR1 is SQVTM and CDR2 is ANQGSEA. The CDR3 DNA reads as TGCAGCGTTGAGTCCCTTCATGGCTACACCTTC. Amino acids: CSVESLHGYTF.

This rearrangement joins TRBV15 to TRBJ2-7; D not resolved. CDR1 is LNHNV and CDR2 is YYDKDF in the germline V gene (reference sequence). V shed 0 bases and J shed 5 bases, with 5 bases lying between them. The CDR3 consists of 12 residues. The CDR3 sequence: CATSRDRDEQYF. Here the CDR3 DNA reads TGTGCCACCAGCAGAGATCGGGACGAGCAGTACTTC.

This chain joins TRBV19 and TRBJ2-7, with D unclear. Germline-derived CDR1 and CDR2 are LNHDA and SQIVND (reference sequence). With 7 bases removed from V and 4 bases from J, the gap between germline ends came to 11 bases. The length of the CDR3 is 12 residues. The CDR3 loop is CASNGRGYEQYF. DNA of the CDR3: TGTGCCAGTAATGGCAGAGGATACGAGCAGTACTTC.

J is TRBJ1-5 and V is TRBV28; the D gene is possibly TRBD1 (5 bases). Germline lookup yields CDR1 MDHEN and CDR2 SYDVKM. V gave up 6 bases and J gave up 5 bases, with 23 bases separating them. The CDR3 spans 17 residues. In nucleotides, the CDR3 is TGTGCCAGCAGCGGTCAAACAAGGACGACAGTGGATCAGCCCCAGCATTTT. As protein: CASSGQTRTTVDQPQHF.

The chain uses TRBV11-3 and TRBJ2-5; the D is unclear. Germline CDR1 SGHNT, CDR2 YENEEA. V was clipped by 1 base and J by 11 bases, with 14 bases between them. The CDR3 covers 13 residues. This CDR3 reads CASSLGPEREQYF. CDR3 nucleotide sequence: TGTGCCAGCAGCTTAGGTCCCGAAAGAGAGCAGTACTTC.

Points on this clone: The DNA is omitted, as the CDR3 cannot be located on it reliably, and the CDR3 follows TCRdb's listing. CDR3 residues: CASSFLWTGHNSPLHF. The chain has TRBV5-5 and TRBJ1-6; the table's D call, TRBD1, has no DNA check behind it. The CDR3 numbers 16 amino acids, ends counted. Germline V lookup: CDR1 SGHKS, CDR2 YYEKEE (reference sequence).

This sequence joins TRBV5-5 and TRBJ1-5; D unresolved. The length of the CDR3 is 14 residues. Deletions cut 4 bases from V and 0 bases from J, with 8 bases between. Germline V lookup: CDR1 SGHKS, CDR2 YYEKEE (reference sequence). DNA for the CDR3: TGTGCCAGCAGCCTGGACGGTAGCAATCAGCCCCAGCATTTT. Protein: CASSLDGSNQPQHF.

This clone came up once. The chain links TRBV5-1 to TRBJ2-5; possible D gene TRBD1, 6 bases. Germline assignment: CDR1 SGHRS and CDR2 YFSETQ. V was shortened by 2 bases and J by 5 bases, with 10 bases between the two germline ends. The CDR3 contains 13 residues. CDR3 nucleotide sequence: TGCGCCAGCAGCTTCACAGGGTGGGAGACCCAGTACTTC. Amino acids: CASSFTGWETQYF. The full variable domain, completed using reference TRBV5-1 and TRBJ2-5, is KAGVTQTPRYLIKTRGQQVTLSCSPISGHRSVSWYQQTPGQGLQFLFEYFSETQRNKGNFPGRFSGRQFSNSRSEMNVSTLELGDSALYLCASSFTGWETQYFGPGTRLLVL.

The chain combines TRBV6-6 with TRBJ1-5; 8 nucleotides line up with TRBD1. V dropped 6 bases and J dropped 7; count of bases not matched to a gene: 11. This CDR3 contains 15 residues. Germline values: CDR1 MNHNY, CDR2 SVGAGI (reference sequence). This chain's CDR3 is CASSVNRGGRQPQHF. CDR3 coding DNA: TGTGCCAGCAGCGTAAACAGGGGGGGTCGGCAGCCCCAGCATTTT.

This clone appeared a few times. The chain employs TRBV7-8 and TRBJ2-7; 7 bases line up with TRBD1. V lost 4 bases, J lost 4 bases, and 10 bases stayed unmatched. The CDR3 is 15 residues long. Germline values: CDR1 SGHVS, CDR2 FQNEAQ. CDR3 coding DNA: TGTGCCAGCAGCTCCCGCCCGGGACAGTTTTACGAGCAGTACTTC. It specifies CASSSRPGQFYEQYF. The full variable domain, in which reference TRBV7-8 and TRBJ2-7 provide the parts outside the CDR3, is GAGVSQSPRYKVAKRGQDVALRCDPISGHVSLFWYQQALGQGPEFLTYFQNEAQLDKSGLPSDRFFAERPEGSVSTLKIQRTQQEDSAVYLCASSSRPGQFYEQYFGPGTRLTVT.

V gene TRBV5-4 combines with J gene TRBJ2-5, with TRBD1 as a possible D gene (5 bases). Germline CDR1 reads SGHNT; CDR2 reads YYREEE (reference sequence). The length of the CDR3 is 16 residues. Trimming removed 0 bases from V and 2 bases from J, with 14 bases in between. The chain's CDR3 is CASSLVPREGQETQYF. The DNA for the CDR3 is TGTGCCAGCAGCTTGGTCCCCAGGGAAGGGCAAGAGACCCAGTACTTC.

The genes are TRBV15 and TRBJ2-2, with 10 bases aligning to TRBD2. With V trimmed by 3 bases and J by 3 bases, 7 bases remained unmatched. This CDR3 is built from 17 residues. Germline V gene data show CDR1 as LNHNV and CDR2 as YYDKDF (reference sequence). This chain's CDR3 is CATSRPGTSAYTGELFF. The CDR3 DNA reads as TGTGCCACCAGCAGGCCGGGGACTAGCGCCTACACCGGGGAGCTGTTTTTT.

The chain recombines TRBV5-6 with TRBJ2-2, with D possibly matching TRBD2 (6 bases). CDR1 and CDR2 (germline): SGHDT, YYEEEE. This CDR3 is 16 amino acids long. Trimming shortened V by 5 bases and J by 4 bases, and 18 bases separated the two germline ends. DNA of the CDR3: TGTGCCAGCAGAAGCACGGCGGGACGAAGCACCGGGGAGCTGTTTTTT. Its protein is CASRSTAGRSTGELFF.

The V and J genes are TRBV15 and TRBJ1-3, with D uncertain. The CDR3 totals 14 residues. Germline CDR1 reads LNHNV; CDR2 reads YYDKDF (reference sequence). Trimming removed 3 bases at V and 0 bases at J, with 6 bases between. The CDR3 DNA reads as TGTGCCACCAGCAGGGGGAGCTCTGGAAACACCATATATTTT. Protein sequence: CATSRGSSGNTIYF.